The clone carrying this TCR beta chain has at least ten counts. The antigen remains unidentified. The data are from a study of blood T cells in healthy people across ages. Study outcomes and limitations: The study found more naive CD4+ cells and higher diversity in long-lived than aged donors. In the absence of known donor CMV status, changes in expanded clonotypes were possibly confounded. The recorded TCR beta diversity per million T cells decreased in a roughly linear manner with age. Strong correlation was found linking TCR beta diversity to naive T cell percentage.

Sample-barcoded 5' priming and a J-beta primer mix drove a second PCR of 7 to 11 cycles. A single record per CDR3 protein comes from TCRdb applying MiXCR to the 5' RACE reads. The sample contains some 1.5 million distinct CDR3 sequences, 28% of which appear only once. Germline CDR1 and CDR2: SQVTM and ANQGSEA. V was pared by 8 bases and J by 8 bases, with 12 bases between. The CDR3 length is 11 residues. This receptor was taken from a woman aged 25 to 39 in good health. The sequencing input was blood. This rearrangement joins TRBV29-1 to TRBJ1-4; TRBD1 is a possible D gene (6 bases). Here the CDR3 DNA reads TGCAGCTCAAGGGGGGGAGAAAAACTGTTTTTT. It specifies CSSRGGEKLFF.